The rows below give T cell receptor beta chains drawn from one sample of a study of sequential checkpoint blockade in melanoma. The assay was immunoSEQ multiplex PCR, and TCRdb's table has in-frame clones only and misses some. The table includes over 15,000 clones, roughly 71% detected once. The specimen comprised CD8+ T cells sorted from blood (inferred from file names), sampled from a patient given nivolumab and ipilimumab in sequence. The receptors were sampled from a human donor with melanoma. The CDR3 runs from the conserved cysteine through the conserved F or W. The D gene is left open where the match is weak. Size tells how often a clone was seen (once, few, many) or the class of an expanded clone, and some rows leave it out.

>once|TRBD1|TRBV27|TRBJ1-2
CASSLLAGGSGGYTF
TGTGCCAGCAGTTTACTTGCAGGGGGCTCGGGTGGCTACACCTTC
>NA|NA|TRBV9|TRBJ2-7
CASSVDDRNDEQYF
TGTGCCAGCAGCGTCGACGACAGGAACGACGAGCAGTACTTC
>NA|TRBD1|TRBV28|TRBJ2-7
CASRDSPVEQYF
TGTGCCAGCCGGGACAGTCCCGTCGAGCAGTACTTC
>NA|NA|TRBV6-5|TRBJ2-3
CASSYSLESFTDTQYF
TGTGCCAGCAGTTACTCCCTAGAAAGTTTCACAGATACGCAGTATTTT
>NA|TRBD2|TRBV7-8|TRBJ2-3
CASSTLAGAGTNTQYF
TGTGCCAGCAGCACTCTAGCGGGAGCCGGCACAAATACGCAGTATTTT
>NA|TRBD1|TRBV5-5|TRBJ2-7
CASSQDNGDRDYEQYF
TGTGCCAGCAGCCAAGATAACGGGGACAGGGACTACGAGCAGTACTTC
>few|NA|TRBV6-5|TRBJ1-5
CASSYSFYQPQHF
TGTGCCAGCAGTTACTCCTTCTATCAGCCCCAGCATTTT
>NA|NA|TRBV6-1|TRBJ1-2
CASSQGTNYGYTF
TGTGCCAGCAGCCAGGGAACTAACTATGGCTACACCTTC
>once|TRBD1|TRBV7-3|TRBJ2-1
CASSPTGIGNEQFF
TGTGCCAGCAGCCCGACAGGGATAGGCAATGAGCAGTTCTTC
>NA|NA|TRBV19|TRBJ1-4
CASYEAFPAEKLFF
TGTGCCAGTTATGAGGCTTTCCCTGCCGAAAAACTGTTTTTT
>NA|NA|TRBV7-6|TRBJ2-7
CASSFGAALGSYEQYF
TGTGCCAGCAGCTTTGGGGCGGCTCTTGGCTCCTACGAGCAGTACTTC
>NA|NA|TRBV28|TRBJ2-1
CASSLERPPGNEQFF
TGTGCCAGCAGTCTCGAAAGACCCCCGGGTAATGAGCAGTTCTTC
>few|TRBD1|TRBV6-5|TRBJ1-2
CASSYEGAVGYTF
TGTGCCAGCAGTTACGAGGGGGCGGTTGGCTACACCTTC
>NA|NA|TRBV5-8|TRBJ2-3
CASSFNPYTDTQYF
TGTGCCAGCAGCTTTAACCCCTACACAGATACGCAGTATTTT
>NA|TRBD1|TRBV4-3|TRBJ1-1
CASSQDGPGTGGLAEAFF
TGCGCCAGCAGCCAAGATGGACCCGGGACAGGGGGATTGGCTGAAGCTTTCTTT
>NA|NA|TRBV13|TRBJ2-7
CASSLKGMGYEQYF
TGTGCCAGCAGCTTGAAGGGGATGGGGTACGAGCAGTACTTC
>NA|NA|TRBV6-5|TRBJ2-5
CASSYLTEETQYF
TGTGCCAGCAGTTACCTGACAGAAGAGACCCAGTACTTC
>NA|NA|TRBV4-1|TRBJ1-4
CASSQGAFTNEKLFF
TGCGCCAGCAGCCAGGGGGCTTTTACTAATGAAAAACTGTTTTTT
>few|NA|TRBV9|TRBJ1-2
CASNPGTPNYGYTF
TGTGCCAGTAACCCCGGGACTCCGAACTATGGCTACACCTTC
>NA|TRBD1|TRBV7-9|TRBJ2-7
CASSSLGQGLYEQYF
TGTGCCAGCAGCTCTCTTGGACAGGGGCTCTACGAGCAGTACTTC
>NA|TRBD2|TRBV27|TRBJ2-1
CASSLLAGKYNEQFF
TGTGCCAGCAGTTTACTAGCGGGGAAATACAATGAGCAGTTCTTC
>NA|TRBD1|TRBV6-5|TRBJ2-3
CASSFTGTGGDTQYF
TGTGCCAGCAGTTTCACCGGGACAGGGGGAGATACGCAGTATTTT
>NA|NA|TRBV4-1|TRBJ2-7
CASSLARGSEQYF
TGCGCCAGCAGCCTTGCCCGGGGGAGCGAGCAGTACTTC
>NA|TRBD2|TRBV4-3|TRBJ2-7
CASSHLGGSSYEQYF
TGCGCCAGCAGCCATCTCGGGGGGAGCTCCTACGAGCAGTACTTC
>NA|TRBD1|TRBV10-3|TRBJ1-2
CAISGGQVPGYTF
TGTGCCATCAGTGGAGGACAGGTGCCTGGCTACACCTTC
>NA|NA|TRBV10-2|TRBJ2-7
CASSESEDEQYF
TGCGCCAGCAGTGAAAGCGAGGACGAGCAGTACTTC
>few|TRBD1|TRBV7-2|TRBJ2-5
CASSPTGDQETQYF
TGTGCCAGCAGCCCAACAGGGGACCAAGAGACCCAGTACTTC
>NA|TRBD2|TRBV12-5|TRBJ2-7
CASGLGAGGSYEQYF
TGTGCTAGTGGTTTGGGTGCGGGAGGATCCTACGAGCAGTACTTC
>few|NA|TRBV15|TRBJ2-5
CATSRDLANQETQYF
TGTGCCACCAGCAGAGATCTAGCGAACCAAGAGACCCAGTACTTC
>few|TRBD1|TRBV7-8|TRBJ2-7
CASSFEQGIYEQYF
TGTGCCAGCAGCTTTGAACAGGGGATCTACGAGCAGTACTTC
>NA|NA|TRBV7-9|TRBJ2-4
CASSLQLGAKNIQYF
TGTGCCAGCAGCTTACAGCTAGGAGCCAAAAACATTCAGTACTTC
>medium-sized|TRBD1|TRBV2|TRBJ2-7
CASSAWDSSIYEQYF
TGTGCCAGCAGTGCCTGGGACAGTTCCATCTACGAGCAGTACTTC
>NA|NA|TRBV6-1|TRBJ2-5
CASRPVGLETQYF
TGTGCCAGCAGACCCGTGGGGCTGGAGACCCAGTACTTC
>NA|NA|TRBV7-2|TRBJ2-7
CASSVGGYYEQYF
TGTGCCAGCAGCGTCGGGGGTTACTACGAGCAGTACTTC
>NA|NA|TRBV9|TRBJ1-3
CASSPTGNTIYF
TGTGCCAGCAGCCCAACTGGAAACACCATATATTTT
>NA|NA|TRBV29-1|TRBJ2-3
CSVEAGEVTDTQYF
TGCAGCGTTGAAGCGGGGGAAGTCACAGATACGCAGTATTTT
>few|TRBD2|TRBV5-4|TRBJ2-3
CASSRREGTDTQYF
TGTGCCAGCAGTCGGCGGGAGGGTACAGATACGCAGTATTTT
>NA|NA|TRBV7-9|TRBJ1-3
CASSLAGLGNTIYF
TGTGCCAGCAGCTTAGCGGGCCTTGGAAACACCATATATTTT
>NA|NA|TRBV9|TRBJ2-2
CASSARQNTGELFF
TGTGCCAGCAGCGCCCGACAGAACACCGGGGAGCTGTTTTTT
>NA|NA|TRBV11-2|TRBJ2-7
CASSLADISYEQYF
TGTGCCAGCAGCTTAGCGGACATTTCCTACGAGCAGTACTTC
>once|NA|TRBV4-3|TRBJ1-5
CASSQDSFSNQPQHF
TGCGCCAGCAGCCAAGATTCCTTCTCCAATCAGCCCCAGCATTTT
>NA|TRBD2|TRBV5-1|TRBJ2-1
CASSDGLAGGNEQFF
TGCGCCAGCAGCGACGGACTAGCGGGAGGGAATGAGCAGTTCTTC
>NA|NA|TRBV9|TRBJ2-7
CASSVAGGVHEQYF
TGTGCCAGCAGCGTCGCCGGAGGGGTGCACGAGCAGTACTTC
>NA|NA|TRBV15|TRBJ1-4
CATSTGLAGGREKLFF
TGTGCCACCAGCACAGGGTTAGCGGGGGGCCGTGAAAAACTGTTTTTT
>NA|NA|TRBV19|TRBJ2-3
CASSSRVGGEADTQYF
TGTGCCAGTAGTAGCCGGGTAGGGGGGGAGGCAGATACGCAGTATTTT
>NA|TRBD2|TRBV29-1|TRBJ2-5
CSVEGLAIYQETQYF
TGCAGCGTTGAAGGACTAGCAATTTACCAAGAGACCCAGTACTTC
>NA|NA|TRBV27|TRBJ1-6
CASSLSAGVNSPLHF
TGTGCCAGCAGTTTATCGGCAGGGGTTAATTCACCCCTCCACTTT
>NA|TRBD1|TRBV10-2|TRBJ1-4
CASSTTGDGSNEKLFF
TGCGCCAGCAGTACTACAGGGGACGGAAGTAATGAAAAACTGTTTTTT
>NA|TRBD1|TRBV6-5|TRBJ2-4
CASSLTGQGIIQYF
TGTGCCAGCAGCCTAACAGGACAGGGGATCATTCAGTACTTC
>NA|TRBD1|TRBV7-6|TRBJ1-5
CASSSGQANQPQHF
TGTGCCAGCAGCTCCGGACAGGCGAATCAGCCCCAGCATTTT
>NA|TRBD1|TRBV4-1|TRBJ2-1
CASSQDTGTGGRGEQFF
TGCGCCAGCAGCCAAGATACAGGGACAGGGGGTAGGGGTGAGCAGTTCTTC
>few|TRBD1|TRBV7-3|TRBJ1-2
CASSSRDRVGYGYTF
TGTGCCAGCAGCTCCCGGGACAGGGTAGGGTATGGCTACACCTTC
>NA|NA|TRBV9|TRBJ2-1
CASSPGWTFNNEQFF
TGTGCCAGCAGCCCAGGATGGACTTTTAACAATGAGCAGTTCTTC